This TCR beta chain was identified during a study of blood T cell repertoires in COVID-19. Study details: The analysed material was cDNA or gDNA that came from T cells, B-cell-depleted T cells, or PBMCs.

In the authors' workflow: Estimation of nucleated cell counts relied on the amplification of reference gene primers. TCRdb's table, derived via immunoSEQ multiplex PCR, lists solely in-frame clones and lacks some. The DNA was the basis for D and trimming; V, J and clone size are from that table. The sample carries about 57,000 clones, 65% to 85% recorded once. The CDR3 sequence is 14 residues long. The germline V gene has CDR1 SGHNT and CDR2 YYREEE (reference sequence). The trim removed 4 bases at V and 2 bases at J, leaving 5 bases unmatched. Residents of approximately 25 US areas, aged about 18 to 95 years, made up the participants.

Sequencing was performed on PBMCs or T cells enriched from blood (not recorded which). The chain recombines TRBV5-4 with TRBJ2-7; 8 nucleotides align to TRBD2. This receptor was obtained from a woman aged 40 to 55 with acute COVID-19. The CDR3 DNA sequence: TGTGCCAGCAGCCGAGCGGGAGAGCCCTACGAGCAGTACTTC. This sequence encodes CASSRAGEPYEQYF.